A single sample is the source of the 13 T cell receptor beta chains below, sequenced in a study of cytomegalovirus exposure and HLA in healthy donors (dated by TCRdb to about 2017). The receptor library was made with the immunoSEQ multiplex PCR assay. TCRdb stores this immuneACCESS table with in-frame sequences only. Part of the clones is absent; in the studies checked, under half of the shortfall reflects unresolved V genes, and no reason is known for the rest. This sample lists some 84,000 clones; more than 75% were detected once. Of the sample, 2% to 2.5% falls within the top ten clones. Source material: PBMCs. These receptors all stem from a young man in good health and CMV-seronegative.

The V call is TRBV5-1, the J call TRBJ2-7; 10 nucleotides align to TRBD2. Germline CDR1 SGHRS, CDR2 YFSETQ. V lost 4 bases to trimming and J lost 1 base; unmatched junction nucleotides: 11. The CDR3 consists of 17 residues. CDR3 nucleotides: TGCGCCAGCAGCCAAACCCTAGCGGGAGAGTTGTCCTACGAGCAGTACTTC. Translating gives CASSQTLAGELSYEQYF.

This rearrangement joins TRBV7-2 to TRBJ2-5; weak D call: TRBD1 (5 bases). Trimming removed 6 bases at V and 8 bases at J, with 13 bases between. Germline CDR1 SGHTA, CDR2 FQGNSA. This CDR3 comprises 12 residues. This CDR3 reads CASSFPGSTQYF. CDR3 bases: TGTGCCAGCAGTTTCCCAGGGTCTACCCAGTACTTC.

The V and J genes are TRBV4-1 and TRBJ2-1; 8 nucleotides align to TRBD2. There are 17 residues in the CDR3. V dropped 1 base and J dropped 0; count of bases not matched to a gene: 5. Germline CDR1 reads MGHRA; CDR2 reads YSYEKL. For the CDR3, the DNA is TGCGCCAGCAGCCAAGCGGGGGGGCTCAGCTCCTACAATGAGCAGTTCTTC. Translated: CASSQAGGLSSYNEQFF.

The chain links TRBV2 to TRBJ2-3; the D is unclear. The V end lost 4 bases, the J end lost 4 bases, and 15 bases lay between the germline ends. CDR1 and CDR2 from the germline V gene are SNHLY and FYNNEI. This CDR3 has 15 amino acids. The CDR3 here is CASSGISWPADTQYF. CDR3 coding DNA: TGTGCCAGCAGTGGTATTAGCTGGCCCGCAGATACGCAGTATTTT.

The CDR3 reads CASSNSGEAFF. As DNA, the CDR3 is TGTGCCAGCAGCAATTCGGGGGAAGCTTTCTTT. The V gene is TRBV6-1, the J gene TRBJ1-1; D unclear. The CDR3 totals 11 residues. The V and J ends lost 6 bases and 8 bases respectively, with 10 bases between them. Looked up from germline, CDR1 is MNHNS and CDR2 is SASEGT.

The chain employs TRBV7-3 and TRBJ2-1, with D tentatively TRBD2 (6 bases). The CDR3 contains 15 residues. In germline, CDR1 is SGHTA, CDR2 FQGTGA. The V end lost 0 bases, the J end lost 2 bases, and 8 bases lay between the germline ends. The CDR3 DNA sequence: TGTGCCAGCAGCTTAACGGCGGGAACCTACAATGAGCAGTTCTTC. It specifies CASSLTAGTYNEQFF. Full variable domain (remainder filled in from reference TRBV7-3 and TRBJ2-1): GAGVSQTPSNKVTEKGKYVELRCDPISGHTALYWYRQSLGQGPEFLIYFQGTGAADDSGLPNDRFFAVRPEGSVSTLKIQRTERGDSAVYLCASSLTAGTYNEQFFGPGTRLTVL.

J is TRBJ1-3 and V is TRBV28, with TRBD1 as a possible D gene (5 bases). Germline V gives CDR1 MDHEN, CDR2 SYDVKM. The CDR3 contains 15 residues. Trimming removed 7 bases from V and 1 base from J, with 14 bases in between. The CDR3: CASTLARTSGNTIYF. In nucleotides, the CDR3 is TGTGCCAGCACCCTCGCCCGGACATCTGGAAACACCATATATTTT. Full variable domain (outside the CDR3, taken from reference TRBV28 and TRBJ1-3): DVKVTQSSRYLVKRTGEKVFLECVQDMDHENMFWYRQDPGLGLRLIYFSYDVKMKEKGDIPEGYSVSREKKERFSLILESASTNQTSMYLCASTLARTSGNTIYFGEGSWLTVV.

V usage is TRBV10-3 and J usage is TRBJ2-5; 9 positions agree with TRBD1. The CDR3 loop spans 15 amino acids. Germline CDR1 ENHRY, CDR2 SYGVKD. The J segment lost 2 bases and the V segment lost 5 bases, leaving 6 bases of the junction unmatched. The CDR3 DNA reads TGTGCCATCAGTAGAGATGGACAGGGGCAAGAGACCCAGTACTTC. This codes for CAISRDGQGQETQYF.

The sample holds a few counts of this clone. V is TRBV27 and J is TRBJ1-3, with TRBD1 as a possible D gene (6 bases). Trimming took off 6 bases at V and 0 bases at J, with 9 bases between the two ends. The CDR3 is 14 residues long. Germline V gene sequence: CDR1 MNHEY, CDR2 SMNVEV (reference sequence). CDR3 coding DNA: TGTGCCAGCAGGATACAGGGCTCTGGAAACACCATATATTTT. It codes for CASRIQGSGNTIYF.

The chain couples TRBV5-1 to TRBJ1-6, with 11 bases fitting TRBD1. This CDR3 comprises 16 residues. V lost 4 bases and J lost 7; bases outside the gene matches: 7. Germline-derived CDR1 and CDR2 are SGHRS and YFSETQ. CDR3 sequence (DNA): TGCGCCAGCAGCAACGGACAGGGGGCTTTCAATTCACCCCTCCACTTT. Translated: CASSNGQGAFNSPLHF.

This clone occurred a few times. The genes are TRBV6-6 and TRBJ1-1, with a possible D match to TRBD1 (6 bases). Germline CDR1 and CDR2: MNHNY and SVGAGI (reference sequence). This CDR3 spans 13 amino acids. With 9 bases removed from V and 2 bases from J, the gap between germline ends came to 13 bases. The CDR3 coding sequence is TGTGCCAGTATCAGGGGTCCTAACACTGAAGCTTTCTTT. Its translation is CASIRGPNTEAFF.

This chain links TRBV4-1 with TRBJ1-3; no reliable D call. Per germline, CDR1 MGHRA and CDR2 YSYEKL. The CDR3 has 13 residues. V lost 4 bases and J lost 7, with 11 bases in between. The CDR3 region is CASSPFVENTIYF. CDR3 DNA: TGCGCCAGCAGCCCCTTTGTCGAGAACACCATATATTTT.

This chain uses TRBV27 with TRBJ2-5; maybe TRBD1 (5 bases). Germline values: CDR1 MNHEY, CDR2 SMNVEV (reference sequence). The V end was cut by 6 bases, the J end by 2 bases, with 19 bases between. The CDR3 has 16 amino acids. The CDR3 DNA reads TGTGCCAGCAGCCGTACCCCTGGCAGGGCGCAAGAGACCCAGTACTTC. Its translation is CASSRTPGRAQETQYF.